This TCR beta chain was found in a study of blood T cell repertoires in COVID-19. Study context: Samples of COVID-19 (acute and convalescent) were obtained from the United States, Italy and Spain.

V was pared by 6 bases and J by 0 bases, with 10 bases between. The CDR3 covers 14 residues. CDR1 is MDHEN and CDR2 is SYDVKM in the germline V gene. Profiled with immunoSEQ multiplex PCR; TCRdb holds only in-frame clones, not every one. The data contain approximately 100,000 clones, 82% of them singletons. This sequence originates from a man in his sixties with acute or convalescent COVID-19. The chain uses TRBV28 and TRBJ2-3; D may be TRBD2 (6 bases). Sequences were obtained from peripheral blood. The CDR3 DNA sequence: TGTGCCAGCAGCCATGGGGGGAGCACAGATACGCAGTATTTT. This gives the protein CASSHGGSTDTQYF.